The sequence of this TCR beta chain was determined in a study of OX40 agonist ivuxolimab in advanced cancers. Study in general: The dose-escalation group included hepatocellular carcinoma, melanoma, renal cell carcinoma and head and neck cancer. The study, taken as a whole, reports: The authors also found low normalized T-cell clonal expansion in some nonresponders. Still undetermined is the antigen specificity of the expanded peripheral T cells.

Assay: immunoSEQ multiplex PCR; the TCRdb copy retains only in-frame clones and omits some. The sample holds more than 60,000 clones, roughly 81% seen once. J gave up 7 bases and V 4 bases, and 12 bases lay outside the gene matches. Per germline, CDR1 SGHRS and CDR2 YFSETQ. The CDR3 extends over 15 amino acids. Sampling times: baseline, cycle 4 day 1, cycle 7 day 1. A word on this clone: Its target is not known.

This clonotype was sampled from an adult with an advanced solid tumor such as melanoma, head and neck, liver or kidney cancer. V usage is TRBV5-1 and J usage is TRBJ1-2, with TRBD1 identical over 8 bases. The source material was CD4+ or CD8+ T cells sorted from blood, sampled in a trial of the OX40 agonist ivuxolimab. The CDR3 sequence: CASSIDRGLSGGYTF. In DNA form, the CDR3 reads TGCGCCAGCAGCATCGACAGGGGATTGTCGGGTGGCTACACCTTC.